The rows below give T cell receptor beta chains drawn from one sample of a study of T cell responses to AZD1222 COVID-19 vaccine. Here immunoSEQ multiplex PCR was the method, and the copy in TCRdb shows in-frame clones only, minus some. The data contain 100,000 to 120,000 clones, around 90% of them singletons. This material consisted of peripheral blood, taken on day 0 of AZD1222 vaccination. These receptors all come from an adult in good health. The conserved cysteine and the conserved F or W are not part of the CDR3 here.

13,TRBV27,TRBJ2-7,ASSFLGGGTHEQY
13,TRBV28,TRBJ1-1,ASSRAGTANTEAF
14,TRBV4-3,TRBJ2-3,ASSPQGGGRADTQY
13,TRBV6-5,TRBJ2-7,ASTAGTAHSYEQY
12,TRBV5-4,TRBJ2-2,ASSLGQGFGELF
11,TRBV27,TRBJ2-1,ASSFLSYNEQF
11,TRBV11-2,TRBJ1-2,ASSLVRGGGYT
13,TRBV19,TRBJ2-2,ASSLYGTDTGELF
11,TRBV29-1,TRBJ2-7,SVAGTPSYEQY
12,TRBV6-5,TRBJ2-1,ASRLAGGYNEQF
14,TRBV6-2/TRBV6-3,TRBJ1-1,ASSYEVGQLNTEAF
13,TRBV2,TRBJ2-3,ASSELAGSTDTQY
12,TRBV19,TRBJ2-3,ASSIGSGSDTQY
12,TRBV24-1,TRBJ1-5,ATSDGEGILAQH
16,TRBV11-2,TRBJ2-7,ASSLDLYSGSWRYEQY
10,TRBV28,TRBJ2-1,ASSPSLGEQF
11,TRBV6-5,TRBJ1-6,ASGRGYNSPLH
10,TRBV6-5,TRBJ2-1,ASSYVGGEQF
15,TRBV7-7,TRBJ2-7,ASSIGTSGELGYEQY
13,TRBV3-1/TRBV3-2,TRBJ2-5,ATATRIGGGETQY
10,TRBV11-2,TRBJ1-4,ASSVGGGKLF
12,TRBV10-3,TRBJ1-1,AISEGLEGPEAF
12,TRBV15,TRBJ1-1,ATSLGQGGTEAF
12,TRBV6-1,TRBJ2-7,ASSEWQSPYEQY
11,TRBV29-1,TRBJ2-7,SVRKPGSYEQY
14,TRBV7-9,TRBJ2-7,ASRQNGTSGFYEQY
9,TRBV18,TRBJ2-5,ASSPKETQY
16,TRBV10-3,TRBJ2-3,AISGGTSGRNPTDTQY
13,TRBV7-6,TRBJ2-1,ASSLGGASYNEQF
14,TRBV3-1/TRBV3-2,TRBJ2-5,ASSKGGTGPQETQY
12,TRBV2,TRBJ2-1,ASAGTRGYNEQF
12,TRBV15,TRBJ1-2,ATSREGSGYGYT
17,TRBV15,TRBJ2-3,ATSLVPGLAGGPGDTQY
15,TRBV13,TRBJ2-1,ASSPPASGISYNEQF
14,TRBV27,TRBJ1-6,ASSIQGVGPNSPLH
15,TRBV3-1/TRBV3-2,TRBJ2-3,ASSQFTLAASTDTQY
12,TRBV28,TRBJ2-7,ASSFDLRSYEQY
15,TRBV7-8,TRBJ1-5,ASSLGRSDRVHQPQH
12,TRBV11-2,TRBJ2-7,ASSRTGLNYEQY
10,TRBV28,TRBJ2-1,ASSQPGHEQF
12,TRBV5-1,TRBJ2-5,ASSPDPRGETQY
8,TRBV20-1,TRBJ2-1,SAQRDEQF
11,TRBV5-4,TRBJ2-1,ASSSQGPVGQF
9,TRBV28,TRBJ1-2,VGGSNYGYT
9,TRBV7-8,TRBJ2-1,ASSLDHEQF
14,TRBV18,TRBJ2-1,ASSPGSRQYYNEQF
16,TRBV2,TRBJ2-7,ASGGGVAGVGWRYEQY
12,TRBV19,TRBJ2-1,ASKGFGEASEQF
11,TRBV28,TRBJ2-1,ASSWDSYNEQF
10,TRBV2,TRBJ2-7,ASIERAGEQY
13,TRBV19,TRBJ2-1,ASSIVAAGNNEQF
10,TRBV6-6,TRBJ1-1,ASREGDTEAF
11,TRBV27,TRBJ2-7,ASSGGSSYEQY
11,TRBV7-8,TRBJ1-6,ASSLDRDSPLH
12,TRBV6-1,TRBJ1-5,ASSEGDRDQPQH
13,TRBV11-2,TRBJ2-7,ASSLDGTALNEQY
13,TRBV5-1,TRBJ2-1,ASSRLAGTNNEQF
12,TRBV27,TRBJ2-1,ASSPVGAYNEQF